This TCR beta chain was profiled in a study of blood T cell repertoires in COVID-19. Study background: Some COVID-19 samples were acute and others convalescent; all came from the United States, Italy and Spain. T cells, B-cell-depleted T cells, or PBMCs provided the cDNA or gDNA that served as material.

This clone was seen only once. Original methodology: Amplified reference gene primers provided the basis for estimating nucleated cell counts. Some clones are missing from TCRdb's copy, which holds only in-frame ones; the method was immunoSEQ multiplex PCR. D and trimming come from the DNA, and the V and J calls and clone size come from that table. The sample holds fewer than 65,000 clones; roughly nine tenths are singletons and the top ten take around 1.6%. Germline CDR1 and CDR2: SGHRS and YFSETQ. The length of the CDR3 is 18 residues. J gave up 1 base and V 5 bases, and 17 bases lay outside the gene matches.

Material for sequencing was peripheral blood. The source is a man between 60 and 70 years old with acute or convalescent COVID-19. The chain carries TRBV5-1 and TRBJ1-2, with 7 positions matching TRBD1. CDR3 loop: CASRPEATGASINYGYTF. CDR3 DNA sequence: TGCGCCAGCAGACCGGAGGCCACAGGGGCTTCTATTAACTATGGCTACACCTTC.